Described below is a single T cell receptor (beta chain) sequence and its context. Its antigen target is currently unknown. Nothing much larger sits one base from this clone, and base qualities are not available. The data were obtained in a study of early T cells in non-severe SARS-CoV-2 infection (TCRdb year 2021). Regarding the complete study: Because TCR sequencing was done on bulk RNA from unsorted whole blood, the alpha and beta chains could not be paired.

The study was a case-control design nested within a healthcare worker cohort in London, UK, with weekly nasopharyngeal swab PCR tests and blood sampling. Healthcare workers were recruited during the week of the UK lockdown, between 23 and 31 March 2020, and followed weekly for up to roughly 15 weeks. What the study reported, not specific to this receptor: VDJdb matching was skewed toward anti-spike CD8 responses and likely underestimated virus-specific expansions, missing private and CD4 specificities.

Library preparation employed 5' RACE. Sequenced on a NextSeq 500. To correct for sequencing error and PCR bias, the TCR library protocol tagged individual cDNA molecules with unique molecular identifiers. Sequencing covered both TCR alpha and beta chains, and within each sample the abundances of alpha and beta sequences were tightly co-correlated. The authors processed their data as follows. Decombinator V4 was used to annotate TCR sequences for V gene, J gene and CDR3. TCRs were defined as expanded if a significant change between any two time points was detected under a Poisson model with p below 0.0001. TCR abundances were normalised to the total number of TCRs sequenced in each sample and reported as counts per million. TRAV1-2 paired with TRAJ12, TRAJ20 or TRAJ33 defined MAIT TCRs, while TRAV10 paired with TRAJ18 defined iNKT TCRs. VDJdb, accessed on 1 November 2021, was searched for TCRs annotated for CMV, EBV and SARS-CoV-2, and TCRs annotated for more than one antigen were excluded. TCRdb applied fastp at Q25 and MiXCR to the public reads, then kept only in-frame beta chains. Each entry is one CDR3 protein sequence, shown with its most common DNA and genes. None of the V and J calls come from the authors' own analysis; TCRdb made them. The sample table records about 99,000 distinct CDR3 sequences; roughly 17% of these occur just once. The ten most abundant clones make up 1.3% of the sample.

The CDR3 spans 14 residues, from the cysteine through the phenylalanine. Only the CDR3 portion is preserved as DNA: 42 bases, with reading frame beginning at the first base. The trim is 5 bases for V and 3 bases for J, with a gap of 8 bases between the germline ends. CDR1 and CDR2 were assigned from the germline V gene as MDHEN and SYDVKM. This TCR was recovered from an adult who was a healthcare worker with PCR-confirmed SARS-CoV-2 infection or an uninfected control (not recorded which). The sequenced material came from whole blood. The chain links TRBV28 with TRBJ2-6; there is no confident call for the D gene. The CDR3 sequence is CASSTRSGANVLTF. Read as DNA, the sequence is TGTGCCAGCAGTACACGGAGTGGGGCCAACGTCCTGACTTTC.